This TCR beta chain comes out of a study of blood T cell repertoires in COVID-19. As for the study in general: Samples came from the United States, Italy and Spain, spanning acute and convalescent COVID-19. PBMCs, B-cell-depleted T cells, or T cells were the source of the cDNA or gDNA that made up the material.

Using immunoSEQ multiplex PCR, the repertoire was profiled, and TCRdb retains in-frame clones only, with some absent. The table lists nearly 350,000 clones, around 86% of them singletons. Seattle researchers signed up patients amid active infection and tracked them longitudinally. This clone was counted once. Germline-derived CDR1 and CDR2 are MNHNY and SVGAGI (reference sequence). The CDR3 sequence is 13 residues long. After removal of 7 bases from V and 1 base from J, the junction contained 3 bases not matched to a gene. The sequenced material came from peripheral blood. The clonotype comes from a woman aged 45 to 65 with COVID-19, enrolled during active disease. This chain links TRBV6-6 with TRBJ1-1, with TRBD1 matching 7 bases. The CDR3 is CASTRQGNTEAFF. CDR3 DNA: TGTGCCAGCACCAGACAGGGGAACACTGAAGCTTTCTTT.